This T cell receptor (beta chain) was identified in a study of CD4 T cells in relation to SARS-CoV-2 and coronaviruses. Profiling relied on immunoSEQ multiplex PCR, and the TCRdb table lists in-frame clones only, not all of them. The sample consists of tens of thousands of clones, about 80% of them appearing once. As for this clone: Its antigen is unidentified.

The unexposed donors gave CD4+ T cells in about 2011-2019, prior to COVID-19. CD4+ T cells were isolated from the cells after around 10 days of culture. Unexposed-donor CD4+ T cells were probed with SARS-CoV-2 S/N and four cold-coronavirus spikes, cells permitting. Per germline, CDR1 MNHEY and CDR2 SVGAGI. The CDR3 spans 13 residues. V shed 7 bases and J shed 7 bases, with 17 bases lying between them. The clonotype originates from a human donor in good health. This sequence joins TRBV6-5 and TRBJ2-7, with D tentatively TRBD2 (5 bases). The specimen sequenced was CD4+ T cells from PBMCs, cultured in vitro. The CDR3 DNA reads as TGTGCCAGCACCGCGCTTAACCGGGGAGAGCAGTACTTC. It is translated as CASTALNRGEQYF.